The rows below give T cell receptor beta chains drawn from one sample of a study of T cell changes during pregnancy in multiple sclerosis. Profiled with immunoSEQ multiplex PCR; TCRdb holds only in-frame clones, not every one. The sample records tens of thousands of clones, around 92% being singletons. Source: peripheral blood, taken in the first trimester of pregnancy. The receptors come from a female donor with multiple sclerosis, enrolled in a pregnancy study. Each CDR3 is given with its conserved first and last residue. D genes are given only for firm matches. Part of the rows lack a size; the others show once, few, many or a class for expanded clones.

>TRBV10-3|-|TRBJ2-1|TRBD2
CATGTSGRVYDEQFF
TGTGCCACCGGGACTAGCGGGAGGGTTTACGATGAGCAGTTCTTC
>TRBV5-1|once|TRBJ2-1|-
CASRPTGANEQFF
TGCGCCAGCCGACCGACAGGAGCCAATGAGCAGTTCTTC
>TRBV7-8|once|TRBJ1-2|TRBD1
CASSPQGDGGYTF
TGTGCCAGCAGCCCTCAGGGGGATGGTGGCTACACCTTC
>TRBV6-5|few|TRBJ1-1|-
CASSTTGDNTEAFF
TGTGCCAGCAGTACGACAGGAGACAACACTGAAGCTTTCTTT
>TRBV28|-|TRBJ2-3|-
CASSSPQGWSTDTQYF
TGTGCCAGCTCTTCCCCCCAGGGGTGGAGCACAGATACGCAGTATTTT
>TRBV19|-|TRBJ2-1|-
CASREKEDYNEQFF
TGTGCCAGTAGAGAGAAAGAAGATTACAATGAGCAGTTCTTC
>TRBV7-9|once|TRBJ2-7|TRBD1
CASSSQGYSYEQYF
TGTGCCAGCAGCTCACAGGGGTATTCCTACGAGCAGTACTTC
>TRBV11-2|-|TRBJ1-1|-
CASSLVLGGTEAFF
TGTGCCAGCAGCTTAGTATTGGGGGGAACCGAAGCTTTCTTT
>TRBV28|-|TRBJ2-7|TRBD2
CASSFLAGGYEQYF
TGTGCCAGCAGTTTTCTTGCGGGAGGCTACGAGCAGTACTTC
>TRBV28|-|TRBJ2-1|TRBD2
CASSLSGLAGEVRSYNEQFF
TGTGCCAGCAGTTTATCGGGACTAGCGGGAGAGGTGAGATCCTACAATGAGCAGTTCTTC
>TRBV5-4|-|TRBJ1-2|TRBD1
CASSSDREGYGYTF
TGTGCCAGCAGCTCCGACAGGGAAGGGTATGGCTACACCTTC
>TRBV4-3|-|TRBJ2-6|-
CASSQDEGAGANVLTF
TGCGCCAGCAGCCAAGATGAGGGGGCTGGGGCCAACGTCCTGACTTTC
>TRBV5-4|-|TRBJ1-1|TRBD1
CASSLPGQLNTEAFF
TGTGCCAGCAGCTTACCGGGACAGCTTAACACTGAAGCTTTCTTT
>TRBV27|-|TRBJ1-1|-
CASSFTGKTEAFF
TGTGCCAGCAGTTTCACAGGGAAGACTGAAGCTTTCTTT
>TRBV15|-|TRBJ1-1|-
CATSRDMMNTEAFF
TGTGCCACCAGCAGGGACATGATGAACACTGAAGCTTTCTTT
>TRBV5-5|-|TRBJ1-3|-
CASSSTIGNTIYF
TGTGCCAGCAGCTCGACAATAGGAAACACCATATATTTT
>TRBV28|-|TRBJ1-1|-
CASNWGGLNTEAFF
TGTGCCAGCAACTGGGGGGGCCTGAACACTGAAGCTTTCTTT
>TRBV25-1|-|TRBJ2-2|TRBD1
CASSETGGRGPNTGELFF
TGTGCCAGCAGTGAAACAGGGGGGAGAGGGCCGAACACCGGGGAGCTGTTTTTT
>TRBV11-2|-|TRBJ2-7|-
CASSLDRVGEQYF
TGTGCCAGCAGCTTAGACAGGGTGGGCGAGCAGTACTTC
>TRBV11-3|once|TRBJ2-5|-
CASSSVWGRQETQYF
TGTGCCAGCAGCAGTGTTTGGGGGCGACAAGAGACCCAGTACTTC
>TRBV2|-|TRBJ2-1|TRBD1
CASSEFTGGDYNEQFF
TGTGCCAGCAGCGAATTTACAGGGGGCGACTACAATGAGCAGTTCTTC
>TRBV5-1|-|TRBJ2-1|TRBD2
CASSPSSSGGRVNEQFF
TGCGCCAGCAGCCCCTCCTCTAGCGGGGGGCGGGTCAATGAGCAGTTCTTC
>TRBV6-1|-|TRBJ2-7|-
CASSEQGTLGEQYF
TGTGCCAGCAGTGAACAGGGTACCTTGGGCGAGCAGTACTTC
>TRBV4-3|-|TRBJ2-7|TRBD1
CASSQEVGTGSYEQYF
TGCGCCAGCAGCCAAGAGGTCGGGACAGGGTCCTACGAGCAGTACTTC
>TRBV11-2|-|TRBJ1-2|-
CATRSLRIYGYTF
TGTGCCACGAGGAGCCTGAGAATCTATGGCTACACCTTC
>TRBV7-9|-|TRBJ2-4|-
CASSLKTDKNIQYF
TGTGCCAGCAGCTTAAAGACAGACAAAAACATTCAGTACTTC
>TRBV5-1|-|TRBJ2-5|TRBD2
CASSLGLAGVETQYF
TGCGCCAGCTCCTTGGGACTAGCGGGAGTGGAGACCCAGTACTTC
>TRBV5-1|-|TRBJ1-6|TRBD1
CASSLEGQANSPLHF
TGCGCCAGCAGCTTGGAGGGACAGGCAAATTCACCCCTCCACTTT
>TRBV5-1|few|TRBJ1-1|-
CASSAQGRVGYTEAFF
TGCGCCAGCAGCGCCCAGGGTCGTGTTGGATACACTGAAGCTTTCTTT
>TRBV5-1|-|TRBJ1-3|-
CASSLPGANTIYF
TGCGCCAGCAGCTTGCCTGGGGCCAACACCATATATTTT
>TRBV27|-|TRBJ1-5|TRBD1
CASSLGTGGNQPQHF
TGTGCCAGCAGTCTCGGGACAGGGGGCAACCAGCCCCAGCATTTT
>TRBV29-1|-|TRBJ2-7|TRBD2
CSVALLTSGNPYEQYF
TGCAGCGTGGCGTTACTGACTAGCGGGAATCCCTACGAGCAGTACTTC
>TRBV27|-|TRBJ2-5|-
CATSGWGTQYF
TGTGCCACCTCGGGGTGGGGGACCCAGTACTTC
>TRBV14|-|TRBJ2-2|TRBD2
CASSQIAGAGTGELFF
TGTGCCAGCAGCCAAATAGCGGGAGCGGGCACCGGGGAGCTGTTTTTT
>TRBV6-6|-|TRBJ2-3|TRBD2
CASSFTSGIKYF
TGTGCCAGCAGTTTTACTAGCGGGATTAAGTATTTT
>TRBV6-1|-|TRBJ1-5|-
CASRSGWNQPQHF
TGTGCCAGCAGGTCAGGGTGGAATCAGCCCCAGCATTTT
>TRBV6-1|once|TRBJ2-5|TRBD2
CASSRPSGNRETQYF
TGTGCCAGCAGCCGACCTAGCGGGAATCGTGAGACCCAGTACTTC
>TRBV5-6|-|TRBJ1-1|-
CASSFSPWANTEAFF
TGTGCCAGCAGCTTTTCCCCCTGGGCGAACACTGAAGCTTTCTTT
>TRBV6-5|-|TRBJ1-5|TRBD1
CASRKTGQINQPQHF
TGTGCCAGCAGAAAAACGGGACAGATCAATCAGCCCCAGCATTTT
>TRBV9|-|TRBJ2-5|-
CASSVTGGDIETQYF
TGTGCCAGCAGCGTAACAGGGGGGGATATAGAGACCCAGTACTTC
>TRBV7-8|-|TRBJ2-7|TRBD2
CASSFAGGPYEQYF
TGTGCCAGCAGCTTCGCGGGAGGGCCCTACGAGCAGTACTTC
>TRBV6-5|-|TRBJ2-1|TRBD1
CASKTGASSYNEQFF
TGTGCCAGCAAGACAGGGGCGAGCTCCTACAATGAGCAGTTCTTC
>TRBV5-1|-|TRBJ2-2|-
CASSTREESGPGELFF
TGCGCCAGCAGCACCCGGGAAGAATCCGGTCCCGGGGAGCTGTTTTTT
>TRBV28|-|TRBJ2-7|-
CASSLQLGPALYEQYF
TGTGCCAGCAGTTTACAGCTGGGGCCGGCCTTATACGAGCAGTACTTC
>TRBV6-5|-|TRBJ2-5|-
CASSSEVQETQYF
TGTGCCAGCAGTTCTGAGGTCCAAGAGACCCAGTACTTC
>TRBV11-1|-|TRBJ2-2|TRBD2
CASSQGLAEANTGELFF
TGTGCCAGCAGCCAAGGACTAGCTGAGGCGAACACCGGGGAGCTGTTTTTT